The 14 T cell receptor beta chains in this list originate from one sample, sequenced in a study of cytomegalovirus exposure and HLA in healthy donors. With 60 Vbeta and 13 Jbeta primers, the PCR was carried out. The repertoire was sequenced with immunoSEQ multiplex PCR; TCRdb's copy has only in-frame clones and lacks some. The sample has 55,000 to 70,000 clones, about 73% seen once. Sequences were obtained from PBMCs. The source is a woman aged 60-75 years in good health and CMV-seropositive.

The CDR3 region is CALRVAGYTGELFF. As DNA, the CDR3 is TGTGCCTTAAGGGTCGCGGGGTATACCGGGGAGCTGTTTTTT. The chain uses TRBV30 and TRBJ2-2, with D possibly TRBD2 on 6 matching bases. V lost 7 bases to trimming and J lost 5 bases, with 17 bases between them. Germline CDR1 is GTSNPN and CDR2 is SVGIG (reference sequence). The CDR3 is 14 residues long.

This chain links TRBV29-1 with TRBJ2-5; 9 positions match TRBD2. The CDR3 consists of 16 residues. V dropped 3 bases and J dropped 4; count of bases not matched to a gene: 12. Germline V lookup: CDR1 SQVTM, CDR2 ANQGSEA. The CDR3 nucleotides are TGCAGCGTTGAGGGGTTTTATGCGGGGGGGGGAGAGACCCAGTACTTC. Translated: CSVEGFYAGGGETQYF.

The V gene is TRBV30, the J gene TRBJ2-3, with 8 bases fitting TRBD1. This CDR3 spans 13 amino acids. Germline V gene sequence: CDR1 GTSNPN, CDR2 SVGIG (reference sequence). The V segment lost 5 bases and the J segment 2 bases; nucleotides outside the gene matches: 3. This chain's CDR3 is CAWGRGLTDTQYF. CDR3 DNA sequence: TGTGCCTGGGGCAGGGGGCTCACAGATACGCAGTATTTT.

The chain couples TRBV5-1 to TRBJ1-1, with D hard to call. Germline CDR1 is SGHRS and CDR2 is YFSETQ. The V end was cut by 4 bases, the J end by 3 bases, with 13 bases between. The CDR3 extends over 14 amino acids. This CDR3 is CASSGSTGDTEAFF. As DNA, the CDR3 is TGCGCCAGCAGCGGCTCGACCGGGGACACTGAAGCTTTCTTT.

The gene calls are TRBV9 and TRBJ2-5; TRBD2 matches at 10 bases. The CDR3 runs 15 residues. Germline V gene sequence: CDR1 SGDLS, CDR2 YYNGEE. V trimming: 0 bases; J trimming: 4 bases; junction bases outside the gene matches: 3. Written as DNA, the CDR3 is TGTGCCAGCAGCGTAGGAGCGGGAGGGGCAGAGACCCAGTACTTC. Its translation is CASSVGAGGAETQYF.

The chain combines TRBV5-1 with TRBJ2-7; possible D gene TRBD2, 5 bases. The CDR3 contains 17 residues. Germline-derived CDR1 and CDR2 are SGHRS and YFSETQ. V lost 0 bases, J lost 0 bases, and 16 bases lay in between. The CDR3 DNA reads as TGCGCCAGCAGCTTGGGAGGGTTAGGGTATAGCTCCTACGAGCAGTACTTC. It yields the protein CASSLGGLGYSSYEQYF.

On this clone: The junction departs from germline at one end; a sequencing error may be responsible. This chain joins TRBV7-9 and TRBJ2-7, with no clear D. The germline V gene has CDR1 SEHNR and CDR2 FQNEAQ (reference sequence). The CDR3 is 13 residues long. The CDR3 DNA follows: TGTTCCAGCAGCTTACCCAGTTCCTACGAGCAGTACTTC. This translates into CSSSLPSSYEQYF.

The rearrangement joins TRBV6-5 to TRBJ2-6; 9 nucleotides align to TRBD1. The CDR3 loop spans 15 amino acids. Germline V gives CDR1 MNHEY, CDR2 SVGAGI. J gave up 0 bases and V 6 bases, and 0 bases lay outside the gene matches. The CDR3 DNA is TGTGCCAGCAGGACAGGGGGCTCTGGGGCCAACGTCCTGACTTTC. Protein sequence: CASRTGGSGANVLTF.

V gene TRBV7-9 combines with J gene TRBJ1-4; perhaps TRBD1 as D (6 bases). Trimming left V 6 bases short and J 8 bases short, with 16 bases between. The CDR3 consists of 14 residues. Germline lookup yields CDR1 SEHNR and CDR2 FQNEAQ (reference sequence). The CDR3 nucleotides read TGTGCCAGCAGTTATAGGGGGATAGGCGAAAAACTGTTTTTT. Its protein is CASSYRGIGEKLFF. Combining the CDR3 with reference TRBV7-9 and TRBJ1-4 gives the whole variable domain DTGVSQNPRHKITKRGQNVTFRCDPISEHNRLYWYRQTLGQGPEFLTYFQNEAQLEKSRLLSDRFSAERPKGSFSTLEIQRTEQGDSAMYLCASSYRGIGEKLFFGSGTQLSVL.

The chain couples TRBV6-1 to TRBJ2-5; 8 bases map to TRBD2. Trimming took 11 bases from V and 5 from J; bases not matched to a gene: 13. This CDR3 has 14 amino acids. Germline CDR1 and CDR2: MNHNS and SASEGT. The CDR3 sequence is CAAHSGGAGETQYF. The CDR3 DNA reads TGTGCCGCTCACAGCGGGGGTGCGGGGGAGACCCAGTACTTC.

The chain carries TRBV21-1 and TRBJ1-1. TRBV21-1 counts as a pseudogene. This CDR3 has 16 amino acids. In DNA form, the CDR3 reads TGTGCCAGCAGCAAAGCGGGGGGAGACAGTAACACTGAAGCTTTCTTT. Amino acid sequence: CASSKAGGDSNTEAFF.

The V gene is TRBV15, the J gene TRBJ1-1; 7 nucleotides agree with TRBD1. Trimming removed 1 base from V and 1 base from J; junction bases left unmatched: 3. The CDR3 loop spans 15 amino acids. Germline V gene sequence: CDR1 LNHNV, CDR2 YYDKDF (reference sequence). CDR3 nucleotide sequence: TGTGCCACCAGCAGAGCCAGACAGGGGAACACTGAAGCTTTCTTT. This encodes CATSRARQGNTEAFF.

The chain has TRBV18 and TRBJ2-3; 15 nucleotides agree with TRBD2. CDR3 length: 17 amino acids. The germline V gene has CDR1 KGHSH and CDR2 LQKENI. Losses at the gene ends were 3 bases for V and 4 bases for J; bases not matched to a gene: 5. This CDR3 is CASSPGLAGGISDTQYF. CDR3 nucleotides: TGTGCCAGCTCACCGGGACTAGCGGGGGGCATATCAGATACGCAGTATTTT.

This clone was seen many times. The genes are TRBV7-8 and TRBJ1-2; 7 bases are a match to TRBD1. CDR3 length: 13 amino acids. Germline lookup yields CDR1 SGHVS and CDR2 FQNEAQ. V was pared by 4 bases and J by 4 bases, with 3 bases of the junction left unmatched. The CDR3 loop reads CASSSTGRYGYTF. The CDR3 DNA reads TGTGCCAGCAGCTCGACAGGGCGCTATGGCTACACCTTC.